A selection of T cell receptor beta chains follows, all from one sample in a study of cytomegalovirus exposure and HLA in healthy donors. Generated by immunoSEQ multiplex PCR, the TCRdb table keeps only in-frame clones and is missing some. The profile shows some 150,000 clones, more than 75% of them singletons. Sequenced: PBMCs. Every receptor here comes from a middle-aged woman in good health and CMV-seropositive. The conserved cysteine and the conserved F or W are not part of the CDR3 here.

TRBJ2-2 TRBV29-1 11 SGSQGNTGELF
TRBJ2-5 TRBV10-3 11 AISYQVEETQY
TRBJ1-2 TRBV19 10 ASRSGEYGYT
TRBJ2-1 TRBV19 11 ASRVLGGNEQF
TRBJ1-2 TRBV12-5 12 ARPRTGRPYGYT
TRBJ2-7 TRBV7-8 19 ASSSPTWAKAGGRVPYEQY
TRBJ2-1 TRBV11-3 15 ASSLDGGGSIVNEQF
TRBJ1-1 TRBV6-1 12 ASSEFLGNTEAF
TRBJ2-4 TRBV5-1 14 ASSLTSGIGKNIQY
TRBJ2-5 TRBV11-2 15 ASSLDGGRVGPETQY
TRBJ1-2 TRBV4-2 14 ASSQDRDSPGYGYT
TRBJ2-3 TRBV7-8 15 ASSNKRGAGHTDTQY
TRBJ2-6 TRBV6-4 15 ASSPTSGRGGANVLT
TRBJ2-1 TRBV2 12 ASGTPLTYNEQF
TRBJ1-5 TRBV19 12 ASKPSGENQPQH
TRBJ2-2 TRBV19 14 ASSLAGGRYTGELF
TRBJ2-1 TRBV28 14 ASTEPGLAGSNEQF
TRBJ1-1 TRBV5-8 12 ASSSGTGGDEAF
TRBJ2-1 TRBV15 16 ATSRTSGRPDPYNEQF
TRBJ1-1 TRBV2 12 ASSWGQGNTEAF
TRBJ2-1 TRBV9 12 ASSQVVGDNEQF
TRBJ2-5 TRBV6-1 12 ASNSGGGKETQY
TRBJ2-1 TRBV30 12 ACSGGLRYNEQF
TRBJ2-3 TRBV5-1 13 ASRSYDSLGDTQY
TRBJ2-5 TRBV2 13 ASRREGGVQETQY
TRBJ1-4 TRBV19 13 ASSTGTGGNEKLF
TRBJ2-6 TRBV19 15 ASSIVGGSAGANVLT
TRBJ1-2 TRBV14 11 ASSQEAGFGYT
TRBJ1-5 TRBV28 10 ASSFQGSPQH
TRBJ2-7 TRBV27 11 ASSLVHAYEQY
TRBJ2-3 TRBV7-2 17 ASSRTGTSGSGVTDTQY
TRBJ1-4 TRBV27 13 ASSSFRDSNEKLF
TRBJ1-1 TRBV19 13 ASSSPRQGNREAF
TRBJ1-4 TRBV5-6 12 ASSLPGAGEKLF
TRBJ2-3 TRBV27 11 ASRASGTDTQY
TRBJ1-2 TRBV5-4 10 ASSLSRDGYT
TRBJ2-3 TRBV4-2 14 ASRPFSGILTDTQY
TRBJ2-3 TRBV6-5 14 ASSYHGGSDTDTQY
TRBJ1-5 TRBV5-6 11 ASSLAGDQPQH
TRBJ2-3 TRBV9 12 ASSSRTGSDTQY
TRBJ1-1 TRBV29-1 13 SVGGTGGMNTEAF
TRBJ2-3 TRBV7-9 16 ASSPRLAGVLSTDTQY
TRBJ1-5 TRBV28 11 ASSSGQNQPQH
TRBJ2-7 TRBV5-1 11 ASSNDRNYEQY
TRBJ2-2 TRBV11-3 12 ASRSGRNTGELF
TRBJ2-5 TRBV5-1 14 ASSPTSGRAGETQY
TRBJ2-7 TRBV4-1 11 ASSQEANYEQY
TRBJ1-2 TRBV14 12 ASSPLDTYYGYT
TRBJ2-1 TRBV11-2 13 ASRRDRASSDEQF
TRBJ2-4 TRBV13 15 ASSLGRQGIAKNIQY
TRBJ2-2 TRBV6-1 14 ASSETPSGSAGELF
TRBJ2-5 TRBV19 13 ASSPRTGGQETQY
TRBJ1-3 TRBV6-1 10 ASSEYGNTIY
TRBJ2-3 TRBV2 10 ASRGQADTQY
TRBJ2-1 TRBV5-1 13 ASRGRPEPYNEQF
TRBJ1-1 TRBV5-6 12 ASSTITGVTEAF
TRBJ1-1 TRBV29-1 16 SVETGLNPPTMNTEAF
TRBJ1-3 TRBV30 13 AWSVHGGLRNTIY
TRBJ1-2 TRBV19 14 ASSTTGTEINYGYT